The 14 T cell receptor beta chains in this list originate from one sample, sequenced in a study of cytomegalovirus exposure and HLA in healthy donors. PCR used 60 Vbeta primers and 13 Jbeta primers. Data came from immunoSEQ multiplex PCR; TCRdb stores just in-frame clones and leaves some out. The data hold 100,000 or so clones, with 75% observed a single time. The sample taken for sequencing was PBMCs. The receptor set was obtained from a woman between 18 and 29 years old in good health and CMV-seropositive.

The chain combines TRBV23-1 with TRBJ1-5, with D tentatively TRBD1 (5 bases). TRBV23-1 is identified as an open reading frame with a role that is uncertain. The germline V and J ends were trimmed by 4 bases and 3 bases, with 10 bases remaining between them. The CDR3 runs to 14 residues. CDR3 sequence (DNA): TGCGCCAGCAGTCCCCGGGGGACCAATCAGCCCCAGCATTTT. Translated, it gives CASSPRGTNQPQHF.

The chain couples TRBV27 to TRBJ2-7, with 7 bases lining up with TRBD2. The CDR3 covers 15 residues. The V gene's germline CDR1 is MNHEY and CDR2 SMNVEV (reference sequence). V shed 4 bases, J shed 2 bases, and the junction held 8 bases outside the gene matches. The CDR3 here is CASSSIAGRTYEQYF. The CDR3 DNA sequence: TGTGCCAGCAGTTCGATAGCGGGCCGAACCTACGAGCAGTACTTC.

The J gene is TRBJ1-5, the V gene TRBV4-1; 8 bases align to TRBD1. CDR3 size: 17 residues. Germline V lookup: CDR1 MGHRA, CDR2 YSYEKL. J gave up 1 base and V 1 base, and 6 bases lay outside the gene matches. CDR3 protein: CASSQGTGRRSNQPQHF. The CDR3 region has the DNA TGCGCCAGCAGCCAAGGGACAGGGCGTCGGAGCAATCAGCCCCAGCATTTT.

CDR3 residues: CASSLRGLAEEETQYF. The CDR3 DNA sequence: TGTGCCAGCAGTTTAAGGGGACTAGCGGAGGAAGAGACCCAGTACTTC. The V call is TRBV28, the J call TRBJ2-5; 11 bases fit TRBD2. V was clipped by 2 bases and J by 3 bases; unmatched bases: 5. The CDR3 sequence is 16 residues long. Per germline, CDR1 MDHEN and CDR2 SYDVKM.

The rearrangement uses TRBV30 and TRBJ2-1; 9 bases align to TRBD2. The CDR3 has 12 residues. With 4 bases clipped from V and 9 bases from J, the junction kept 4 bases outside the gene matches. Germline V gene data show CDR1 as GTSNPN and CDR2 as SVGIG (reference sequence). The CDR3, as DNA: TGTGCCTGGACCCTAGCGGGAACTGAGCAGTTCTTC. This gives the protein CAWTLAGTEQFF.

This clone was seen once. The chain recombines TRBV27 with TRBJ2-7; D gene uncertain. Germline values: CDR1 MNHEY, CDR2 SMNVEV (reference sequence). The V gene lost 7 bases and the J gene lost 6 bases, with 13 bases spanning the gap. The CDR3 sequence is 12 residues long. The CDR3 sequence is CASTSRRFEQYF. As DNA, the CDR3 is TGTGCCAGCACCTCGCGGAGATTCGAGCAGTACTTC.

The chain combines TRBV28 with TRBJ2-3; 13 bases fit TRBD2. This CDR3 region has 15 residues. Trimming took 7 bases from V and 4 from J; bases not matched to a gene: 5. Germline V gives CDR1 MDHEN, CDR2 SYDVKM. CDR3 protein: CASTSLAGGSDTQYF. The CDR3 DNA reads TGTGCCAGCACCTCACTAGCGGGAGGGTCAGATACGCAGTATTTT. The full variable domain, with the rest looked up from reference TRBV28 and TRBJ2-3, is DVKVTQSSRYLVKRTGEKVFLECVQDMDHENMFWYRQDPGLGLRLIYFSYDVKMKEKGDIPEGYSVSREKKERFSLILESASTNQTSMYLCASTSLAGGSDTQYFGPGTRLTVL.

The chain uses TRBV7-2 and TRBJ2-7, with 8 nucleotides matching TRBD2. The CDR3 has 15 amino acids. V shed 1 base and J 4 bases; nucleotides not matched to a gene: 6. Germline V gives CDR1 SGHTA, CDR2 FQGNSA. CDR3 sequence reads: CASSLGSGILYEQYF. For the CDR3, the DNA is TGTGCCAGCAGCTTAGGTAGCGGGATCCTGTACGAGCAGTACTTC.

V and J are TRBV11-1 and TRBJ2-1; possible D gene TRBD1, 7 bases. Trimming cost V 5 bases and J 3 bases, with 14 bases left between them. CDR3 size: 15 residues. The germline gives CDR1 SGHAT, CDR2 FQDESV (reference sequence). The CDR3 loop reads CASSRGTANYNEQFF. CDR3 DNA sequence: TGTGCCAGCAGCCGCGGGACAGCGAACTACAATGAGCAGTTCTTC.

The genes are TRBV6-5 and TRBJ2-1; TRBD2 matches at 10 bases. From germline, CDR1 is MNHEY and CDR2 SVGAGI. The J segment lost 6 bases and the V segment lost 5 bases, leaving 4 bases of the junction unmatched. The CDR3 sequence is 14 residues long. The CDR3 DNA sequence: TGTGCCAGCAGTCTCGGACTAGCGGTCAATGAGCAGTTCTTC. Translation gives CASSLGLAVNEQFF.

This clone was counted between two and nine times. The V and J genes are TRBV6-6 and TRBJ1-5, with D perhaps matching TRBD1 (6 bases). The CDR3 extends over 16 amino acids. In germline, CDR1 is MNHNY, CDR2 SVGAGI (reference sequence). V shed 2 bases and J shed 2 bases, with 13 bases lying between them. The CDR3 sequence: CASSYVGGSGNQPQHF. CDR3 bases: TGTGCCAGCAGTTACGTTGGGGGCTCGGGCAATCAGCCCCAGCATTTT.

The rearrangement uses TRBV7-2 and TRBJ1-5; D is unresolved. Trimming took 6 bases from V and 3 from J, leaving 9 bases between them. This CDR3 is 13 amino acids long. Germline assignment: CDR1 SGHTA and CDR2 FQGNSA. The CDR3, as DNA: TGTGCCAGCAGTCAAGAACTCAATCAGCCCCAGCATTTT. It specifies CASSQELNQPQHF.

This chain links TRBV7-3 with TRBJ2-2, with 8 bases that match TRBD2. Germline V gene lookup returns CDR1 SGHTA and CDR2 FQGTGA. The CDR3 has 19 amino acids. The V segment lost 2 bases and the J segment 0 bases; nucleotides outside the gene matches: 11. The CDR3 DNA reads TGTGCCAGCAGCTTACACCTCCAAAGACTAGCGACGAACACCGGGGAGCTGTTTTTT. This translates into CASSLHLQRLATNTGELFF.

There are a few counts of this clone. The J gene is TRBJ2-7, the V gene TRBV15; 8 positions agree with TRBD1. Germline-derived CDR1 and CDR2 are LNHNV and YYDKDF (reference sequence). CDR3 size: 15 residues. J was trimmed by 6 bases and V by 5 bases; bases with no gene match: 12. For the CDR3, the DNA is TGTGCCACCAGCGCCAGGACAGGGAAAGGAATCGAGCAGTACTTC. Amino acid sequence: CATSARTGKGIEQYF. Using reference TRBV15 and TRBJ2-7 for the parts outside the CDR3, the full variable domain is DAMVIQNPRYQVTQFGKPVTLSCSQTLNHNVMYWYQQKSSQAPKLLFHYYDKDFNNEADTPDNFQSRRPNTSFCFLDIRSPGLGDTAMYLCATSARTGKGIEQYFGPGTRLTVT.